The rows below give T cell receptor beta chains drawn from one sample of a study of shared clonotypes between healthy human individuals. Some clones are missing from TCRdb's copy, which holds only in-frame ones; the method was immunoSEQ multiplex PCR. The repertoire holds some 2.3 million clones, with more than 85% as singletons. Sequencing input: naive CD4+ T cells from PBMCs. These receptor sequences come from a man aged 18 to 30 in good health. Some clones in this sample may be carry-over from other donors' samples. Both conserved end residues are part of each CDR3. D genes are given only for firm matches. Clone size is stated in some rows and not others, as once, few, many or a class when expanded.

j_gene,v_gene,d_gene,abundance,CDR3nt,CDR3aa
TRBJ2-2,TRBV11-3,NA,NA,TGTGCCAGCAGCTTGGCTGCGAACACCGGGGAGCTGTTTTTT,CASSLAANTGELFF
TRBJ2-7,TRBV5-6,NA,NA,TGTGCCAGCAGCCTTGGACGGTCCTACGAGCAGTACTTC,CASSLGRSYEQYF
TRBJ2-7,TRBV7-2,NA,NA,TGTGCCAGCAGCACCCGGACCTCTTACGAGCAGTACTTC,CASSTRTSYEQYF
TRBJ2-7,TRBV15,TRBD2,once,TGTGCCACCAGCAGGGGGGGGGATTCCTACGAGCAGTACTTC,CATSRGGDSYEQYF
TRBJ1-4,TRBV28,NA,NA,TGTGCCAGCAGTGAACCGGGGGCCCTGATAAATGAAAAACTGTTTTTT,CASSEPGALINEKLFF
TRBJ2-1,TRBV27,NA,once,TGTGCCAGCAGTGGACGGACAGAGAACTACAATGAGCAGTTCTTC,CASSGRTENYNEQFF
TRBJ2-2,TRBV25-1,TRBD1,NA,TGTGCCAGGAGCCCGGGACAGGGTAAAACCGGGGAGCTGTTTTTT,CARSPGQGKTGELFF
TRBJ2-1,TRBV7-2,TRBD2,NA,TGTGCCAGCAGCTTAGCGCGAGTTAGCGGGGGACAGTTCTTC,CASSLARVSGGQFF
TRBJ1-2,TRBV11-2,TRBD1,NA,TGTGCCAGGGAGGACAGGGGTGGCGGCTACACCTTC,CAREDRGGGYTF
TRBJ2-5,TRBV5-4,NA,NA,TGTGCCAGCAGCAGTTTTTCGGGATCAGAGACCCAGTACTTC,CASSSFSGSETQYF
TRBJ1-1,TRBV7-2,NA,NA,TGTGCCAGCAGGGTTCAGGGAATGAACACTGAAGCTTTCTTT,CASRVQGMNTEAFF
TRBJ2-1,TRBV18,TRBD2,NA,TGTGCCAGCTCACCACAGGTAGCGGGGGACAATGAGCAGTTCTTC,CASSPQVAGDNEQFF
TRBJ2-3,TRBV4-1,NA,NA,TGCGCCAGCAGCCAAGGGTTGGCTGTCACAGATACGCAGTATTTT,CASSQGLAVTDTQYF
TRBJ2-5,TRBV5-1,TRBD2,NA,TGCGCCAGCAGATCCTTGGCGGGAGGTGGAGAGACCCAGTACTTC,CASRSLAGGGETQYF
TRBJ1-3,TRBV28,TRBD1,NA,TGTGCCAGCAGCCCCTACAGGGGCGCCCCTGGAAACACCATATATTTT,CASSPYRGAPGNTIYF
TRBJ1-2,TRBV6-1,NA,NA,TGTGCCAGCAGGGAGACACCGAGCTATGGCTACACCTTC,CASRETPSYGYTF
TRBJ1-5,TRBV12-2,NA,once,TGTGCAAGTCGCTCCTCCCAGGGGAAGAGCAATCAGCCCCAGCATTTT,CASRSSQGKSNQPQHF
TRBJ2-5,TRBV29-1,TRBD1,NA,TGCAGCGTTGAAGTTCGACAGGGCCAAGAGACCCAGTACTTC,CSVEVRQGQETQYF
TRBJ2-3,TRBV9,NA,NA,TGTGCCAGCAGCGTAGCCCCCTCCCCAGCGACCGGCACAGATACGCAGTATTTT,CASSVAPSPATGTDTQYF
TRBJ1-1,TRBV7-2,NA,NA,TGTGCCAGCAGCTTAGCGGGGGGCGACATGAACACTGAAGCTTTCTTT,CASSLAGGDMNTEAFF
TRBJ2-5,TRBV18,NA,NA,TGTGCCAGCTCACCCATAGGGAAGGGGACCCAGTACTTC,CASSPIGKGTQYF
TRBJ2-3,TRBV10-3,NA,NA,TGTGCCATCAAAGTTAAGGACACAGATACGCAGTATTTT,CAIKVKDTDTQYF
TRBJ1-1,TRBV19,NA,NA,TGTGCCAGTAGTATATCCCCCCGAGGGAGAGAGGGAGCTTTCTTT,CASSISPRGREGAFF
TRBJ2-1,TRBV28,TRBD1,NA,TGTGCCAGCAGTCTACAGGGGTCCCGGAGTAATGAGCAGTTCTTC,CASSLQGSRSNEQFF
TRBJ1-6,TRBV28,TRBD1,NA,TGTGCCAGCAACTCACGGGACAGGGCACAATCACCCCTCCACTTT,CASNSRDRAQSPLHF
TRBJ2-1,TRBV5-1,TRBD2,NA,TGCGCCAGCAGCTGGACCCTAGCGGGAGACTCCTACAATGAGCAGTTCTTC,CASSWTLAGDSYNEQFF
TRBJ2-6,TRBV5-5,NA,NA,TGTGCCAGCACCTTTGGTAGCTCTGGGGCCAACGTCCTGACTTTC,CASTFGSSGANVLTF
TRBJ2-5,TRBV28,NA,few,TGTGCCAGCAGTTTAGTGGGGGAGACCCAGTACTTC,CASSLVGETQYF
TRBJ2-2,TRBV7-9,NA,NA,TGTGCCAGCAGCTTAGCGGGTGGCACCGGGGAGCTGTTTTTT,CASSLAGGTGELFF
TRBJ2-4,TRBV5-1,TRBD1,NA,TGCGCCAGCAGCCCGGGACAGGGGGCCAAAAACATTCAGTACTTC,CASSPGQGAKNIQYF
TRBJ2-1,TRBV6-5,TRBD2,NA,TGTGCCAGCAGCCCCACTTGGACTAGCGGACATGAGCAGTTCTTC,CASSPTWTSGHEQFF
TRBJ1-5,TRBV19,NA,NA,TGTGCCTGCCGGGGCGTCAGCTCGCAGCCCCAGCATTTT,CACRGVSSQPQHF
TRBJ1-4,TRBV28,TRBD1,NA,TGTGCCAGCAGCCCAGCCCTCGGGACAGGGAATACTAATGAAAAACTGTTTTTT,CASSPALGTGNTNEKLFF
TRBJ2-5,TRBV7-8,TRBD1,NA,TGTGCCAGCAGCCCCCAGGGGGACCAAGAGACCCAGTACTTC,CASSPQGDQETQYF
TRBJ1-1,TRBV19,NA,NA,TGTGCCACCGTCAGGGACACCGTGAACACTGAAGCTTTCTTT,CATVRDTVNTEAFF
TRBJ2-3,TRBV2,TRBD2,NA,TGTGCCAGCAGTCCTAGCGGCGCTAGCACAGATACGCAGTATTTT,CASSPSGASTDTQYF
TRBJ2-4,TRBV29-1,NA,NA,TGCAGCGTCAGGGCCAAAAACATTCAGTACTTC,CSVRAKNIQYF
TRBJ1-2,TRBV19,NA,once,TGTGCCAGTAGTATCCGGGGGCCTAGTGGCTACACCTTC,CASSIRGPSGYTF
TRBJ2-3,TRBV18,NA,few,TGTGCCAGCTCACCGGCAGATACGCAGTATTTT,CASSPADTQYF
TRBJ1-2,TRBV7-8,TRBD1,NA,TGTGCCAGCAGCCCGACAGGGTTAACAGGCTACACCTTC,CASSPTGLTGYTF
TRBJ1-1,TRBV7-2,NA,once,TGTGCCAGCAGCTTAGTGGGGGAGGTGGCTGAAGCTTTCTTT,CASSLVGEVAEAFF
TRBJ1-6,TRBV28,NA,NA,TGTGCCAGCAGTCTAAGACAGGCGATGGTTTCACCCCTCCACTTT,CASSLRQAMVSPLHF
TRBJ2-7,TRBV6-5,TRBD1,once,TGTGCCAGCAGTTACTCGTGGCCGGGACAGTTTTACGAGCAGTACTTC,CASSYSWPGQFYEQYF
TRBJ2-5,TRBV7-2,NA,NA,TGTGCCAGCAGCTTAGGACAGACGTACCAAGAGACCCAGTACTTC,CASSLGQTYQETQYF
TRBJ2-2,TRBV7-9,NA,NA,TGTGCCAGCAGCTCCTTTACACCCAACACCGGGGAGCTGTTTTTT,CASSSFTPNTGELFF
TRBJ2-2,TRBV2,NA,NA,TGTGCCAGCAGCGAGGACGGTGCCTGGGAGCTGTTTTTT,CASSEDGAWELFF
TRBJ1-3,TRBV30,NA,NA,TGTGCCTACATAACACAGGGCTCTGGAAACACCATATATTTT,CAYITQGSGNTIYF
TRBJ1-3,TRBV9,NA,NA,TGTGCCAGCAGCGTAGGTCAGGAGGGGCTCGGAAACACCATATATTTT,CASSVGQEGLGNTIYF
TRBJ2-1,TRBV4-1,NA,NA,TGCGCCAGCAGCCGGAGATGGGCCCAGGCCTCCTACAATGAGCAGTTCTTC,CASSRRWAQASYNEQFF
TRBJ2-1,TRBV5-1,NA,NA,TGCGCCAGCAGCTTGGGGACTAACTACAATGAGCAGTTCTTC,CASSLGTNYNEQFF
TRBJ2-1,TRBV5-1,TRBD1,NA,TGCGCCAGCAGTGGACAGGGCGGGAATGAGCAGTTCTTC,CASSGQGGNEQFF
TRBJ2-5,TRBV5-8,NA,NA,TGTGCCAGCAGCTCCAGGGTAGGGAAGACCCAGTACTTC,CASSSRVGKTQYF
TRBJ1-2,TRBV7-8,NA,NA,TGTGCCAGCAGCTTAGGACAGAGCTATGGCTACACCTTC,CASSLGQSYGYTF